This T cell receptor beta chain was captured by sequencing in a study of T cell responses to AZD1222 COVID-19 vaccine. Across the study: Whether given at about 4 or about 12 weeks, second doses were pooled.

CDR1 SGHKS and CDR2 YYEKEE come from the germline V gene (reference sequence). Losses at the gene ends were 3 bases for V and 6 bases for J; bases not matched to a gene: 0. The CDR3 totals 15 residues. Assay used: immunoSEQ multiplex PCR; TCRdb lists only in-frame clones, some missing. The table shows 68,000 or so clones, with around 80% occurring only once. The chain employs TRBV5-5 and TRBJ2-2; 15 bases are a match to TRBD2. The source is an adult in good health. The sequencing here drew on peripheral blood, taken on day 0 of AZD1222 vaccination. CDR3 in DNA: TGTGCCAGCAGCTGGACTAGCGGGGGGGCCGGGGAGCTGTTTTTT. This sequence encodes CASSWTSGGAGELFF.